The T cell receptor beta chain under discussion was sequenced for a study of cytomegalovirus exposure and HLA in healthy donors. General observations from the study: Further analysis was carried out later, and it showed several of the most significant clusters appearing linked to common viral pathogens. Researchers had no immune exposure information except CMV serostatus available. Earlier analysis found most TCR beta V segments productive about 87% or about 30% of the time.

The PCR made use of 60 Vbeta and 13 Jbeta primers. Profiling relied on immunoSEQ multiplex PCR, and the TCRdb table lists in-frame clones only, not all of them. There are fewer than 200,000 clones in the sample; 75% to 90% occur only once, and 0.6% to 0.7% lies in the top ten. As for this clone: The antigen is not known.

The origin of this receptor is a boy aged 5-17 years in good health and CMV-seronegative. The specimen was PBMCs.

The CDR3 region is CATSRDPVSSYNEQFF. DNA for the CDR3: TGTGCCACCAGCAGAGATCCGGTGAGCTCCTACAATGAGCAGTTCTTC. This chain connects TRBV15 to TRBJ2-1; D gene unclear. The V end lost 0 bases, the J end lost 0 bases, and 9 bases lay between the germline ends. CDR3 length: 16 amino acids. Germline V gene lookup returns CDR1 LNHNV and CDR2 YYDKDF (reference sequence).